The clone carrying this TCR beta chain was found many times. Antigen specificity is unknown. The data belong to a study of T cells in Graves' hyperthyroidism and ophthalmopathy. Regarding the study as a whole: Ophthalmopathy was predicted by the model a median of roughly 6.7 months ahead of onset.

Exclusions: uncontrolled infection, other autoimmune disease, pregnancy, lactation. Trimming pared 3 bases from V and 2 bases from J, leaving 12 bases between. The CDR3 has 15 amino acids. RNA transcripts served as the template for amplifying TCR beta CDR3 regions. A set of HTBI primers served as the primers for a first-round RT-PCR of the TCR CDR3. TCRdb re-analysed the multiplex PCR reads in MiXCR, keeping a single row per CDR3 protein. The sample lists around 520,000 distinct CDR3 sequences; about 14% were seen once. Specimen: blood. V is TRBV12-3 or TRBV12-4 and J is TRBJ2-3, with D possibly TRBD2 on 6 matching bases. This clonotype was obtained from a woman in her thirties or forties with Graves' hyperthyroidism. In DNA, the CDR3 is TGTGCCAGCAGTTTGCAGGGACTTAACACAGATACGCAGTATTTT. Translated, it gives CASSLQGLNTDTQYF.